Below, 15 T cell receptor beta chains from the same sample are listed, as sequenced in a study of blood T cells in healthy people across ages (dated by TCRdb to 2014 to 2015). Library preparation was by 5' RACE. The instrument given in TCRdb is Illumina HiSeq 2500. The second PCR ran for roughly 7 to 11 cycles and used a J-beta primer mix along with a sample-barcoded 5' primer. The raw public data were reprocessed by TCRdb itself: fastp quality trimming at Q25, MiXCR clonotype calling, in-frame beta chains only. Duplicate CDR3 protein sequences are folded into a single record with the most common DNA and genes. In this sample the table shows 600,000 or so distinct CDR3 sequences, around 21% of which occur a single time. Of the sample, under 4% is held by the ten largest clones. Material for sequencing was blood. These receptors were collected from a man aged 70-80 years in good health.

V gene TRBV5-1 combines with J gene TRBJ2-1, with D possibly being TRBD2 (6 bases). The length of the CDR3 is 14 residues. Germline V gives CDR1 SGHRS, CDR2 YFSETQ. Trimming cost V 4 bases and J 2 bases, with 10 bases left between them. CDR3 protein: CASSGGTAYNEQFF. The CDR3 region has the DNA TGCGCCAGCAGCGGAGGGACCGCCTACAATGAGCAGTTCTTC.

DNA of the CDR3: TGCAGTGCCCTCGCGGCTAGCGGGATCTCCTACGAGCAGTACTTC. Its translation: CSALAASGISYEQYF. The rearrangement links TRBV20-1 to TRBJ2-5; 9 bases match TRBD2. The J call is in doubt because the DNA end fits TRBJ2-7 better. The CDR3 spans 15 residues. The V gene's germline CDR1 is DFQATT and CDR2 SNEGSKA (reference sequence).

The CDR3 loop is CASSFPGGREQYF. DNA for the CDR3: TGTGCCAGCAGCTTCCCAGGGGGCCGCGAGCAGTACTTC. The chain recombines TRBV7-8 with TRBJ2-7, with 8 bases identical to TRBD1. This CDR3 region has 13 residues. CDR1 and CDR2 from the germline V gene are SGHVS and FQNEAQ. J gave up 6 bases and V 3 bases, and 4 bases lay outside the gene matches.

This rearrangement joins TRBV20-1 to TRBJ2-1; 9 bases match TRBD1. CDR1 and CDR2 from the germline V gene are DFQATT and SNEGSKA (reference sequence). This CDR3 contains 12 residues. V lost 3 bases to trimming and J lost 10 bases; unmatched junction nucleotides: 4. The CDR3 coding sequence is TGCAGTGCTAGCGGACAGGGGCCGGAGCAGTTCTTC. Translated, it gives CSASGQGPEQFF.

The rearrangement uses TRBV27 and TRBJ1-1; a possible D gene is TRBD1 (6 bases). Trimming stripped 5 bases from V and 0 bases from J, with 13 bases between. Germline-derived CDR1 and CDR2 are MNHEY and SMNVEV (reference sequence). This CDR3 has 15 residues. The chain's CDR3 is CASSLTGILNTEAFF. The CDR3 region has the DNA TGTGCCAGCAGTCTGACAGGTATTCTGAACACTGAAGCTTTCTTT.

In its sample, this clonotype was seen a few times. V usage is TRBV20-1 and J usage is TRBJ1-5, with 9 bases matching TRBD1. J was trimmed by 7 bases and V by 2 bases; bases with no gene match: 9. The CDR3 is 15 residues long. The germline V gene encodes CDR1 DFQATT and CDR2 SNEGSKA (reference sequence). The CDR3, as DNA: TGCAGTGCTAGACCTCCGGGACAGGGTGCACAGCCCCAGCATTTT. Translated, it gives CSARPPGQGAQPQHF.

Written as DNA, the CDR3 is TGCGCCAGCAGCCGCGCGGGTACAGGGGGAGGTCAGCCCCAGCATTTT. Protein product: CASSRAGTGGGQPQHF. This chain connects TRBV4-1 to TRBJ1-5; TRBD1 matches 8 bases. Germline V gene lookup returns CDR1 MGHRA and CDR2 YSYEKL. CDR3 size: 16 residues. Losses at the gene ends were 4 bases for V and 6 bases for J; bases not matched to a gene: 11.

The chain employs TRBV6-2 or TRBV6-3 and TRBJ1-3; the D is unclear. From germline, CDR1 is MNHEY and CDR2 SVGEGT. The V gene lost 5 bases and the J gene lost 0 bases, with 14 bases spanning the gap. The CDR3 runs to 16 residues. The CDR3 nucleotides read TGTGCCAGCAGTAACGTCGGGTTAAGCTCTGGAAACACCATATATTTT. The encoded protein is CASSNVGLSSGNTIYF.

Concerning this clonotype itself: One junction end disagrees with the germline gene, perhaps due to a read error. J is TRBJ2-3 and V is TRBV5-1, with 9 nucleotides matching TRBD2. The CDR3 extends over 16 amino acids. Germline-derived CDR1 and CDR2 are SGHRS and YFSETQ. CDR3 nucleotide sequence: TGCGCCGGCAGCTTGGAAGCGGGAGGATTCACAGATACGCAGTATTTT. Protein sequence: CAGSLEAGGFTDTQYF.

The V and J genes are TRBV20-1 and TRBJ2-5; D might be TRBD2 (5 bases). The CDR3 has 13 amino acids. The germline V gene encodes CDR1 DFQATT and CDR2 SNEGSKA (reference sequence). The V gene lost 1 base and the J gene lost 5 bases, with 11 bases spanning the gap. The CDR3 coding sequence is TGCAGTGCTAGAGCCCCTAGCCGCGAGACCCAGTACTTC. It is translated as CSARAPSRETQYF.

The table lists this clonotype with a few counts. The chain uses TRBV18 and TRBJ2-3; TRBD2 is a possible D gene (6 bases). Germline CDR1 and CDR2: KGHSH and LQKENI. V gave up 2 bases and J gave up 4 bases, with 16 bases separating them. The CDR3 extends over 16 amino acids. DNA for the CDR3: TGTGCCAGCTCACCAAGGGCGGCGGGAACCTCAGATACGCAGTATTTT. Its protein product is CASSPRAAGTSDTQYF. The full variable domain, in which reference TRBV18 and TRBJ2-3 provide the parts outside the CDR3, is NAGVMQNPRHLVRRRGQEARLRCSPMKGHSHVYWYRQLPEEGLKFMVYLQKENIIDESGMPKERFSAEFPKEGPSILRIQQVVRGDSAAYFCASSPRAAGTSDTQYFGPGTRLTVL.

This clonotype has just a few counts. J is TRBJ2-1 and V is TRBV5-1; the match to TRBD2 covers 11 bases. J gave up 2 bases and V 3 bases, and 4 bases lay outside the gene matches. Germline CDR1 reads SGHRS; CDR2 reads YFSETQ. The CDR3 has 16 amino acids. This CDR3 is CASSSATSGAYNEQFF. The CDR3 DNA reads TGCGCCAGCAGCTCGGCGACTAGCGGGGCCTACAATGAGCAGTTCTTC. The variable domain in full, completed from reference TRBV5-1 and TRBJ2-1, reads KAGVTQTPRYLIKTRGQQVTLSCSPISGHRSVSWYQQTPGQGLQFLFEYFSETQRNKGNFPGRFSGRQFSNSRSEMNVSTLELGDSALYLCASSSATSGAYNEQFFGPGTRLTVL.

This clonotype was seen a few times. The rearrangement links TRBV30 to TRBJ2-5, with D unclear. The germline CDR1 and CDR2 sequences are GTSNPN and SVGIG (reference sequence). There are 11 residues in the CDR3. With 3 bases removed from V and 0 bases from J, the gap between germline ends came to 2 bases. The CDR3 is CAWSDQETQYF. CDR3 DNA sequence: TGTGCCTGGAGCGACCAAGAGACCCAGTACTTC.

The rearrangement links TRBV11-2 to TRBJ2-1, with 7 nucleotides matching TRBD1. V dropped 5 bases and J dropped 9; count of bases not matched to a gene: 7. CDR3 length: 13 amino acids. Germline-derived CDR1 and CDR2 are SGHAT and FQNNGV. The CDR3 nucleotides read TGTGCCAGCAGCCCGGACAGGATGGGTGAGCAGTTCTTC. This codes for CASSPDRMGEQFF.

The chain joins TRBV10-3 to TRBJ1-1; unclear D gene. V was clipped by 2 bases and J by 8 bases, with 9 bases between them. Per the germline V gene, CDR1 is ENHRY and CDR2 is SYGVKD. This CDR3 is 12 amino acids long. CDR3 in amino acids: CAISETPEEAFF. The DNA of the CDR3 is TGTGCCATCAGTGAGACCCCGGAGGAAGCTTTCTTT.